The 22 T cell receptor beta chains below were found in one sample sequenced in a study of CD8 T cells in ankylosing spondylitis. Findings of the study overall: Seemingly characteristic of ankylosing spondylitis blood was a TCR beta motif consisting of roughly 8 highly homologous variants.

TCRdb analysed the 5' RACE reads with MiXCR anew, one entry per CDR3 protein. The sample yields around 490,000 distinct CDR3 sequences, 5.3% seen once. Antigens of these TCRs are unknown. The sequencing input was blood, either unsorted or a sorted T cell fraction (not recorded which). These receptor sequences come from a male donor with ankylosing spondylitis.

This clonotype was seen at least ten times. The rearrangement links TRBV5-6 to TRBJ2-3; 8 nucleotides match TRBD2. The CDR3 is 13 residues long. The V gene's germline CDR1 is SGHDT and CDR2 YYEEEE. V dropped 4 bases and J dropped 8; count of bases not matched to a gene: 6. CDR3 sequence reads: CASSTGTRGTQYF. CDR3 nucleotides: TGTGCCAGCAGCACCGGGACTAGAGGTACGCAGTATTTT.

This clonotype was recorded many times. The chain couples TRBV3-1 to TRBJ2-7; D uncertain. The CDR3 has 13 residues. V shed 1 base and J shed 5 bases, with 9 bases lying between them. CDR1 and CDR2 (germline): LGHDT, YNNKEL (reference sequence). The CDR3 sequence: CASSQVHKDEQYF. The CDR3 region has the DNA TGTGCCAGCAGCCAAGTTCACAAGGACGAGCAGTACTTC.

This chain uses TRBV6-1 with TRBJ2-2, with no clear D. The V end was cut by 5 bases, the J end by 4 bases, with 11 bases between. Germline V gene data show CDR1 as MNHNS and CDR2 as SASEGT. The CDR3 length is 14 residues. The CDR3 DNA reads as TGTGCCAGCAGTCGTCGCAGAACCACCGGGGAGCTGTTTTTT. Its translation is CASSRRRTTGELFF.

The chain uses TRBV2 and TRBJ2-1; no definite D call. The V end lost 5 bases, the J end lost 0 bases, and 8 bases lay between the germline ends. Germline assignment: CDR1 SNHLY and CDR2 FYNNEI. This CDR3 is built from 14 residues. The CDR3 reads CASSWTSSYNEQFF. In nucleotides, the CDR3 is TGTGCCAGCAGTTGGACGAGCTCCTACAATGAGCAGTTCTTC.

This clonotype was picked up many times. The genes are TRBV3-1 and TRBJ1-4; D is ambiguous. V was pared by 4 bases and J by 12 bases, with 24 bases between. Germline lookup yields CDR1 LGHDT and CDR2 YNNKEL (reference sequence). There are 16 residues in the CDR3. The CDR3 DNA follows: TGTGCCAGCAGCCCCGGGAAAATCACAGCCGGCTTGGAACTGTTTTTT. Protein: CASSPGKITAGLELFF.

This clonotype came up a few times. The chain links TRBV20-1 to TRBJ2-7; 7 nucleotides agree with TRBD1. V shed 5 bases and J 2 bases; nucleotides not matched to a gene: 9. Germline CDR1 and CDR2: DFQATT and SNEGSKA (reference sequence). The CDR3 runs to 14 residues. CDR3 amino acids: CSAPPTGTTYEQYF. The CDR3, as DNA: TGCAGTGCTCCGCCGACAGGGACCACCTACGAGCAGTACTTC.

This clonotype was seen ten or more times. The chain carries TRBV5-1 and TRBJ1-3, with D perhaps TRBD1 (5 bases). Germline assignment: CDR1 SGHRS and CDR2 YFSETQ. V was shortened by 1 base and J by 4 bases, with 12 bases between the two germline ends. CDR3 length: 15 amino acids. CDR3 nucleotides: TGCGCCAGCAGCTTGTCGGGGCGAGGAGGAAACACCATATATTTT. Its translation: CASSLSGRGGNTIYF. Filled out from reference TRBV5-1 and TRBJ1-3, the complete variable domain reads KAGVTQTPRYLIKTRGQQVTLSCSPISGHRSVSWYQQTPGQGLQFLFEYFSETQRNKGNFPGRFSGRQFSNSRSEMNVSTLELGDSALYLCASSLSGRGGNTIYFGEGSWLTVV.

In its sample, this clonotype was seen many times. This chain joins TRBV4-3 and TRBJ2-5, with D perhaps matching TRBD1 or TRBD2 (6 bases each). The CDR3 loop spans 15 amino acids. V was trimmed by 0 bases and J by 3 bases, leaving 11 bases between them. Germline V lookup: CDR1 LGHNA, CDR2 YSLEER. The CDR3 region is CASSQEARGEETQYF. For the CDR3, the DNA is TGCGCCAGCAGCCAAGAGGCAAGGGGGGAAGAGACCCAGTACTTC.

The table lists this clonotype with a few counts. The chain links TRBV7-3 to TRBJ2-2, with 16 bases lining up with TRBD2. This CDR3 is 19 amino acids long. Per germline, CDR1 SGHTA and CDR2 FQGTGA. The V segment lost 4 bases and the J segment 5 bases; nucleotides outside the gene matches: 10. In nucleotides, the CDR3 is TGTGCCAGCAGCTCCTCCGGGACTAGCGGGGGGGCCCAGACCGGGGAGCTGTTTTTT. It translates to CASSSSGTSGGAQTGELFF.

This clonotype was observed a handful of times. The DNA of the CDR3 is TGCGCCAGCAGCTCCTTAGCGCAACACAATGAGCAGTTCTTC. It encodes CASSSLAQHNEQFF. This sequence joins TRBV5-1 and TRBJ2-1, with a weak D call TRBD2 (5 bases). The germline V gene encodes CDR1 SGHRS and CDR2 YFSETQ. V gave up 3 bases and J gave up 5 bases, with 12 bases separating them. The CDR3 totals 14 residues.

V and J are TRBV6-1 and TRBJ2-1, with no clear D. CDR1 is MNHNS, CDR2 SASEGT, per germline. Trimming left V 4 bases short and J 2 bases short, with 12 bases between. CDR3 size: 15 residues. CDR3 DNA: TGTGCCAGCAGTGGGAGCTCGCCCGCCTACAATGAGCAGTTCTTC. Amino acid sequence: CASSGSSPAYNEQFF.

Many counts were recorded for this clonotype. The chain has TRBV29-1 and TRBJ2-1; D is perhaps TRBD1 (5 bases). Trimming stripped 7 bases from V and 0 bases from J, with 19 bases between. In germline, CDR1 is SQVTM, CDR2 ANQGSEA. The CDR3 is 16 residues long. In nucleotides, the CDR3 is TGCAGCGCAGAAACCGGACACTACAGCTCCTACAATGAGCAGTTCTTC. Protein: CSAETGHYSSYNEQFF.

There are many counts of this clonotype. The CDR3 is CSGNQGRTGELFF. CDR3 nucleotide sequence: TGCAGCGGGAACCAGGGGCGCACCGGGGAGCTGTTTTTT. The chain employs TRBV29-1 and TRBJ2-2, with a possible D match to TRBD1 (6 bases). Germline V gives CDR1 SQVTM, CDR2 ANQGSEA. The V and J ends lost 7 bases and 4 bases respectively, with 13 bases between them. The CDR3 has 13 residues.

The rearrangement links TRBV10-3 to TRBJ2-7; no clear D. Germline CDR1 ENHRY, CDR2 SYGVKD. Trimming shortened V by 4 bases and J by 4 bases, and 8 bases separated the two germline ends. CDR3 length: 12 residues. The CDR3, as DNA: TGTGCCATCAGTGTTGTGGGGTACGAGCAGTACTTC. Translating gives CAISVVGYEQYF.

This clonotype was recorded many times. This chain links TRBV5-1 with TRBJ2-7, with D unclear. V gave up 0 bases and J gave up 7 bases, with 8 bases separating them. The V gene's germline CDR1 is SGHRS and CDR2 YFSETQ. The CDR3 contains 12 residues. CDR3 sequence reads: CASSLDDGEQYF. As DNA, the CDR3 is TGCGCCAGCAGCTTGGACGACGGGGAGCAGTACTTC.

This clonotype has ten or more counts. Germline is not matched at one junction end, which may reflect a read error. CDR3 residues: CASSQLGDRVLNF. CDR3 bases: TGTGCCAGCAGCCAATTGGGGGACAGGGTTCTGAATTTT. J is TRBJ2-3 and V is TRBV3-1, with TRBD1 matching 9 bases. Per germline, CDR1 LGHDT and CDR2 YNNKEL (reference sequence). The CDR3 sequence is 13 residues long.

This clonotype was recorded at least ten times. The chain employs TRBV4-3 and TRBJ2-7; maybe TRBD2 (6 bases). V shed 1 base and J shed 0 bases, with 10 bases lying between them. Looked up from germline, CDR1 is LGHNA and CDR2 is YSLEER. The CDR3 has 15 residues. CDR3 region: CASSQVYGSSYEQYF. The CDR3 bases are TGCGCCAGCAGCCAAGTCTACGGGAGCTCCTACGAGCAGTACTTC.

This clonotype was found many times. In DNA, the CDR3 is TGTGCCAGCACCACACGGAGGGCCCAGTACTTC. Protein product: CASTTRRAQYF. The chain is built from TRBV7-2 and TRBJ2-5, with D perhaps matching TRBD2 (6 bases). Trimming pared 7 bases from V and 9 bases from J, leaving 12 bases between. Germline V lookup: CDR1 SGHTA, CDR2 FQGNSA. The CDR3 sequence is 11 residues long.

This clonotype was seen repeatedly, ten times or more. The rearrangement joins TRBV7-2 to TRBJ2-2; D is unresolved. The CDR3 length is 14 residues. Germline CDR1 is SGHTA and CDR2 is FQGNSA. V was cut by 1 base and J by 2 bases, with 5 bases left in between. CDR3 nucleotide sequence: TGTGCCAGCAGCTTAGTAGCTAACACCGGGGAGCTGTTTTTT. Protein product: CASSLVANTGELFF. Full variable domain (remainder filled in from reference TRBV7-2 and TRBJ2-2): GAGVSQSPSNKVTEKGKDVELRCDPISGHTALYWYRQSLGQGLEFLIYFQGNSAPDKSGLPSDRFSAERTGGSVSTLTIQRTQQEDSAVYLCASSLVANTGELFFGEGSRLTVL.

This clonotype has a handful of counts. The chain recombines TRBV20-1 with TRBJ2-5; 8 bases line up with TRBD1. With 0 bases clipped from V and 5 bases from J, the junction kept 8 bases outside the gene matches. The CDR3 is 15 residues long. CDR1 and CDR2 from the germline V gene are DFQATT and SNEGSKA (reference sequence). The CDR3 nucleotides are TGCAGTGCTAGAGATCTCGAGGACAGGGTCGAGACCCAGTACTTC. Translated: CSARDLEDRVETQYF.

This clonotype was recorded at least ten times. The rearrangement joins TRBV7-8 to TRBJ2-1; possibly TRBD1 for D (5 bases). Germline values: CDR1 SGHVS, CDR2 FQNEAQ. V was shortened by 8 bases and J by 7 bases, with 21 bases between the two germline ends. There are 15 residues in the CDR3. This chain's CDR3 is CASAKGFIIWNEQFF. The CDR3 coding sequence is TGTGCCAGCGCCAAGGGGTTCATTATTTGGAATGAGCAGTTCTTC.

This clonotype was recorded many times. J is TRBJ1-2 and V is TRBV4-2, with a possible D match to TRBD1 (6 bases). Between the trimmed V and J ends, which lost 4 bases and 4 bases, there was a span of 13 bases. Germline values: CDR1 LGHNA, CDR2 YNFKEQ. The CDR3 is 14 residues long. The CDR3 bases are TGTGCCAGCAGCCCTAGGGGGGATGTCTATGGCTACACCTTC. Translation: CASSPRGDVYGYTF.